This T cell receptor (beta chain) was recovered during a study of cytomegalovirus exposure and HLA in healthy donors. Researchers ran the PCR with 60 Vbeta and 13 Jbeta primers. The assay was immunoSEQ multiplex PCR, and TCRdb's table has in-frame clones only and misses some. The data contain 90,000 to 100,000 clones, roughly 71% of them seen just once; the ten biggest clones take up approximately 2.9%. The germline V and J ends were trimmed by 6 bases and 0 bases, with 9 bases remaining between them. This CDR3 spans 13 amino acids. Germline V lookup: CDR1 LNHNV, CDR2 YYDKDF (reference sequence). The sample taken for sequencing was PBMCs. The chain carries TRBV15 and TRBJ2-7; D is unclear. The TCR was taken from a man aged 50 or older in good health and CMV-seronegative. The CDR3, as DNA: TGTGCCACCAGGCTGGCTGCCTCCTACGAGCAGTACTTC. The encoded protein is CATRLAASYEQYF.